The clone carrying this TCR beta chain was seen a few times. Assignment of participants to cohorts was predicated upon participant-reported clinical history. The data were obtained in a study of blood T cell repertoires in COVID-19. The CDR3 contains 17 residues. The V and J ends lost 5 bases and 0 bases respectively, with 17 bases between them. Germline CDR1 SGHVS, CDR2 FNYEAQ. The assay was immunoSEQ multiplex PCR, and TCRdb's table has in-frame clones only and misses some. The table records some 250,000 clones, roughly 89% of them present only once. The chain links TRBV7-6 to TRBJ1-3; possibly TRBD1 for D (6 bases). The specimen sequenced was PBMCs or T cells enriched from blood (not recorded which). The TCR comes from a man between 35 and 55 years old who had recovered from COVID-19. The CDR3 nucleotides are TGTGCCAGCAGCCTCGGGACAAGAATACGCTCTGGAAACACCATATATTTT. Protein product: CASSLGTRIRSGNTIYF.